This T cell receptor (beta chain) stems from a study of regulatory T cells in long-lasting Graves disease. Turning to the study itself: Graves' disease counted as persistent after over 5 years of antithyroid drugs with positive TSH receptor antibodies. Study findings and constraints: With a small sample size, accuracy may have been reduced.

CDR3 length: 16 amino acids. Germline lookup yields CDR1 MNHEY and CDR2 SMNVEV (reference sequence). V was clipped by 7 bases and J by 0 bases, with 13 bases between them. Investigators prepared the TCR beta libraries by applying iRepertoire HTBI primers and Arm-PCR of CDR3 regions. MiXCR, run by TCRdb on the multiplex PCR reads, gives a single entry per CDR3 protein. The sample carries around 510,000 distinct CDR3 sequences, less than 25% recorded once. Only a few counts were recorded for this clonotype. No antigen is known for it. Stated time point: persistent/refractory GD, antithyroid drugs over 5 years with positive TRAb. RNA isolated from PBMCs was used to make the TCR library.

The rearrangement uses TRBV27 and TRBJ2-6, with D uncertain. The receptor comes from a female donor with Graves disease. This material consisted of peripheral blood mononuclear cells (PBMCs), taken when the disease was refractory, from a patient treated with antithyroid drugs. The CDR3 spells CASTNHRISGANVLTF. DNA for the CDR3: TGTGCCAGCACCAACCACCGAATCTCTGGGGCCAACGTCCTGACTTTC. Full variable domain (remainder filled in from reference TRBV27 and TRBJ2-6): EAQVTQNPRYLITVTGKKLTVTCSQNMNHEYMSWYRQDPGLGLRQIYYSMNVEVTDKGDVPEGYKVSRKEKRNFPLILESPSPNQTSLYFCASTNHRISGANVLTFGAGSRLTVL.